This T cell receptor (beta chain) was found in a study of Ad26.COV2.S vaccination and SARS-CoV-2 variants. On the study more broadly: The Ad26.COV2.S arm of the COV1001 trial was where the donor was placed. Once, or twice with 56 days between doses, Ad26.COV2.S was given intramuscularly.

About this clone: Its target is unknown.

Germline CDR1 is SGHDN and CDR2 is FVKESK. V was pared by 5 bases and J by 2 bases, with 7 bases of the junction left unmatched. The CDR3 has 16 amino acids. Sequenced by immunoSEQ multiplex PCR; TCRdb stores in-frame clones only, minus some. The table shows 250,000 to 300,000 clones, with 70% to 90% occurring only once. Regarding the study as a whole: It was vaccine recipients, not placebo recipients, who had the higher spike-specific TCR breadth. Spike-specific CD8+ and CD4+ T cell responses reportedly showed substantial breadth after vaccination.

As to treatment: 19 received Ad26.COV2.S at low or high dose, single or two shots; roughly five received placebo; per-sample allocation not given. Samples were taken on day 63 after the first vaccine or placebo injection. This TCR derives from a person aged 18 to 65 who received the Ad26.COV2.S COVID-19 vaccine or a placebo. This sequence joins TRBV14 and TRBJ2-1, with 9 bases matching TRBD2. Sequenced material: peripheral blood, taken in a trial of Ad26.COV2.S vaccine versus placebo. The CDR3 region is CASSARLAVTYNEQFF. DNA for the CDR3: TGTGCCAGCAGCGCCCGACTAGCGGTTACCTACAATGAGCAGTTCTTC.